This T cell receptor (beta chain) was profiled in a study of T cells in Graves' hyperthyroidism and ophthalmopathy. Ophthalmopathy patients showed a Clinical Activity Score of at least 3, NOSPECS grade of at least 4 and duration under 3 months. Clinical symptoms, serum thyroxine, TRAb, thyroid ultrasound and orbital computed tomography established diagnosis. TCR beta CDR3 regions were amplified from RNA transcripts. A set of HTBI primers served as the primers for a first-round RT-PCR of the TCR CDR3. TCRdb ran MiXCR on the multiplex PCR reads and lists one entry per CDR3 protein. The sample lists over 500,000 distinct CDR3 sequences; 15% to 20% were seen once. CDR1 and CDR2 (germline): SQVTM, ANQGSEA. There are 12 residues in the CDR3. Trimming cost V 6 bases and J 7 bases, with 16 bases left between them.

The sequencing input was blood. The chain employs TRBV29-1 and TRBJ2-7, with no clear D. The TCR comes from a woman aged 25 to 45 with Graves' ophthalmopathy. The CDR3 loop is CSVLALRREQYF. Here the CDR3 DNA reads TGCAGCGTCCTCGCCCTCCGTAGGGAGCAGTACTTC.